The sequence of this TCR beta chain was determined in a study of T cells after posttransplantation cyclophosphamide. Study results and limitations: Blood and skin or GI T cell repertoires showed limited TRB overlap. After PTCy, TRB diversity resembled that of CNI/methotrexate controls.

Controls had myeloablative marrow grafts with methotrexate and calcineurin inhibitor, sampled at 1 year. Of note for this clone: Its antigen is currently unknown.

Profiled with immunoSEQ multiplex PCR; TCRdb holds only in-frame clones, not every one. The table records approximately 10,000 clones, around nine tenths of them present only once. The origin of this receptor is a male patient in his thirties who received an allogeneic stem cell transplant from an unrelated donor, was CMV-positive, and had no GVHD. A subset of T cells may come from the graft donor. The sequencing used PBMCs, collected after an allogeneic stem cell transplant with a calcineurin inhibitor and methotrexate.

For the CDR3, the DNA is TGTGCCAGCAGTCCTTTTTCGAACACTGAAGCTTTCTTT. Translated: CASSPFSNTEAFF. The rearrangement links TRBV6-5 to TRBJ1-1; no clear D. The CDR3 runs 13 residues. The germline V gene has CDR1 MNHEY and CDR2 SVGAGI. V was pared by 5 bases and J by 1 base, with 8 bases between.